These 8 T cell receptor beta chains originate from one sample sequenced in a study of beta chain features in type 1 diabetes. Regarding the study as a whole: Among all four CD4+ subsets, Type 1 diabetes patients had TCRB CDR3s that were moderately but significantly shorter.

These receptors are not linked to any known antigen. As every portion of the isolated RNA was reverse transcribed, the sequencing read expressed TCRB transcripts. Profiled with immunoSEQ multiplex PCR; TCRdb holds only in-frame clones, not every one. The sample has approximately 250,000 clones; 16% are singletons. The sequencing input was naive CD4+ T cells from blood. The receptors derive from a man aged 30 to 39 with type 1 diabetes.

The V gene is TRBV25-1, the J gene TRBJ2-4; 11 bases are a match to TRBD1. The V gene end was trimmed by 1 base and the J gene end by 4 bases; junction bases not matched to a gene: 9. The CDR3 is made up of 18 amino acids. CDR1 and CDR2 (germline): MGHDK, SYGVNS. The CDR3 nucleotides read TGTGCCAGCAGTGAATCGCAGGGACAGGGGGGAAGGAAAAACATTCAGTACTTC. Translated, it gives CASSESQGQGGRKNIQYF.

The chain couples TRBV27 to TRBJ1-2; possible D gene TRBD1, 5 bases. Germline assignment: CDR1 MNHEY and CDR2 SMNVEV (reference sequence). This CDR3 spans 13 amino acids. V was shortened by 6 bases and J by 4 bases, with 12 bases between the two germline ends. CDR3 in DNA: TGTGCCAGCAGGACGACAGCGTCCTATGGCTACACCTTC. Translated, it gives CASRTTASYGYTF.

This clone was observed a handful of times. V is TRBV27 and J is TRBJ1-2; the D is unclear. The length of the CDR3 is 16 residues. The V end was cut by 0 bases, the J end by 4 bases, with 15 bases between. Per the germline V gene, CDR1 is MNHEY and CDR2 is SMNVEV (reference sequence). CDR3 protein: CASSLSPRGPRYGYTF. CDR3 nucleotides: TGTGCCAGCAGTTTATCCCCCAGAGGTCCTCGCTATGGCTACACCTTC.

This clone was picked up a small number of times. The chain joins TRBV30 to TRBJ2-7; D possibly corresponds to TRBD1 (5 bases). The CDR3 covers 13 residues. CDR1 and CDR2 from the germline V gene are GTSNPN and SVGIG (reference sequence). V lost 1 base and J lost 3, with 10 bases in between. The DNA of the CDR3 is TGTGCCTGGAGTGCCCCAACAGGCTACGAGCAGTACTTC. Encoded protein: CAWSAPTGYEQYF.

This clone came up a few times. This sequence joins TRBV29-1 and TRBJ2-7; D is unclear. The CDR3 loop spans 12 amino acids. V was pared by 5 bases and J by 0 bases, with 8 bases between. CDR1 is SQVTM and CDR2 is ANQGSEA in the germline V gene. CDR3 loop: CSVRASSYEQYF. The CDR3 bases are TGCAGCGTTAGGGCCTCCTCCTACGAGCAGTACTTC.

This clone has more than one count but fewer than ten. The chain is built from TRBV7-2 and TRBJ2-7; the match to TRBD2 covers 9 bases. Trimming took 1 base from V and 3 from J; bases not matched to a gene: 4. The CDR3 sequence is 15 residues long. The germline V gene encodes CDR1 SGHTA and CDR2 FQGNSA. Written as DNA, the CDR3 is TGTGCCAGCAGCTTAGGCTCTAGCGGGATCTACGAGCAGTACTTC. It specifies CASSLGSSGIYEQYF.

The chain carries TRBV9 and TRBJ2-6; possibly TRBD1 for D (6 bases). Deletions cut 4 bases from V and 0 bases from J, with 14 bases between. From germline, CDR1 is SGDLS and CDR2 YYNGEE. CDR3 size: 17 residues. The CDR3: CASSLRQVRSGANVLTF. CDR3 bases: TGTGCCAGCAGCTTACGACAGGTTCGCTCTGGGGCCAACGTCCTGACTTTC.

This clone was picked up a small number of times. The genes are TRBV9 and TRBJ2-1, with 10 bases matching TRBD2. There are 16 residues in the CDR3. J was trimmed by 8 bases and V by 4 bases; bases with no gene match: 12. Germline values: CDR1 SGDLS, CDR2 YYNGEE. CDR3 coding DNA: TGTGCCAGCAGCAGCAGCGGGAGGGCCAGGCGGGATGAGCAGTTCTTC. Translating gives CASSSSGRARRDEQFF.